This T cell receptor beta chain derives from a study of T cells after yellow fever vaccination. Study-level points and caveats: The booster response re-showed most primary clones: more than 95% CD4, over 80% CD8. Contamination of FACS-sorted repertoires by abundant clonotypes from the bulk population could occur. Peaking on day 5 versus 15, the secondary response was faster but weaker.

This clonotype was counted a few times. Antigen specificity is unknown. 5'RACE template switching added a universal primer site and UMIs to TCR cDNA. TCRdb reanalysed the 5' RACE reads using MiXCR and keeps one entry per CDR3 protein. This sample has 230,000 or so distinct CDR3 sequences, with approximately 3.5% found just once. The ends were cut back, 1 base at V and 0 bases at J, with 7 bases in the middle. CDR3 length equals 15 residues. Germline CDR1 and CDR2: MNHEY and SVGAGI. This specimen consisted of PBMCs, obtained 15 days after the yellow fever booster vaccination. This TCR was recovered from a man aged 18 to 29 who received the YFV17D yellow fever vaccine. The rearrangement joins TRBV6-5 to TRBJ2-1; D ambiguous. The CDR3, as DNA: TGTGCCAGCAGTTACTTCCTGTCCTCCTACAATGAGCAGTTCTTC. It encodes CASSYFLSSYNEQFF.